This T cell receptor (beta chain) comes out of a study of cytomegalovirus exposure and HLA in healthy donors. Study-wide background: Clustering assigned roughly 81% of the approximately 400 genotyped donors to the Caucasian-associated ancestry cluster. Regarding the study as a whole: Reportedly, HLA-A and HLA-B alleles of most subjects were accurately predicted from TCR beta.

Donors counted as nominally healthy when sampled, yet unrecorded immune exposures were likely. The CDR3 is made up of 12 amino acids. The V end was cut by 10 bases, the J end by 3 bases, with 12 bases between. CDR1 and CDR2 from the germline V gene are SEHNR and FQNEAQ (reference sequence). The PCR employed 60 Vbeta primers together with 13 Jbeta primers. Here immunoSEQ multiplex PCR was the method, and the copy in TCRdb shows in-frame clones only, minus some. The table records about 130,000 clones, 70% to 90% of them present only once. This clone was counted a single time. Its target is unknown. The sequencing input was PBMCs. The V and J genes are TRBV7-9 and TRBJ1-2; the D is unclear. The sequence was obtained from a boy between 10 and 17 years old in good health and CMV-seronegative. The CDR3 nucleotides are TGTGCCACGGAGGGTCTGGACTATGGCTACACCTTC. Translation gives CATEGLDYGYTF.